This entry is about one TCR beta chain. Assay: immunoSEQ multiplex PCR; the TCRdb copy retains only in-frame clones and omits some. The table records just under 150,000 clones, about 91% of them present only once. This sample is drawn from a study of control samples from healthy donors and cancer patients. This CDR3 is built from 16 residues. Trimming removed 6 bases from V and 1 base from J, with 18 bases in between. Germline V lookup: CDR1 LNHDA, CDR2 SQIVND (reference sequence). This chain joins TRBV19 and TRBJ1-1; D is possibly TRBD1 (5 bases). This sequence originates from a man aged 25-45 years in good health. Specimen: blood. The CDR3 is CASSLRGGKTNTEAFF. DNA for the CDR3: TGTGCCAGTAGCCTCCGGGGGGGAAAAACGAACACTGAAGCTTTCTTT.